This T cell receptor beta chain originates from a study of shared clonotypes between healthy human individuals. General observations from the study: Estimated clonotype richness was generally higher in naive than memory subsets.

With 0 bases removed from V and 7 bases from J, the gap between germline ends came to 13 bases. CDR1 and CDR2 (germline): GTSNPN, SVGIG (reference sequence). This CDR3 region has 15 residues. This clone has more than one count but fewer than ten. Antigen specificity is unknown. Profiled with immunoSEQ multiplex PCR; TCRdb holds only in-frame clones, not every one. The sample holds some 980,000 clones, about three quarters seen once. The chain joins TRBV30 to TRBJ1-6; TRBD1 is a possible D gene (5 bases). This TCR derives from a man younger than 35 in good health. Input material: memory CD4+ T cells sorted from blood. Subset denoted: CD45RA-negative fraction. In nucleotides, the CDR3 is TGTGCCTGGAGTGTACAGGATGTGGGGAATTCACCCCTCCACTTT. This sequence encodes CAWSVQDVGNSPLHF.